This T cell receptor beta chain came from a study of vaccination effects on CD4 cells after COVID-19. Whole-study findings and limits: The study, lacking early post-infection timepoints, had few convalescent patients. Just 1 of 255 vaccine-induced clones in healthy recipients was cross-reactive. By a late point after vaccination, infection- and vaccine-induced clones had shrunk markedly through clonal contraction.

After expansion with viral peptide pools in the ViraFEST assay, antigen-specific CD4+ T cells were sequenced. Following culture for about ten days, CD4+ T cells were isolated. Absence of prior SARS-CoV-2 infection characterized the vaccine recipients, who showed negative nucleocapsid antibodies. Sequenced by immunoSEQ multiplex PCR; TCRdb stores in-frame clones only, minus some. Of 20,000 to 25,000 clones listed, approximately 70% are singletons. V shed 6 bases, J shed 3 bases, and the junction held 5 bases outside the gene matches. This CDR3 has 16 residues. Germline lookup yields CDR1 SNHLY and CDR2 FYNNEI. About this clone: As yet, its antigen is unknown.

The specimen was CD4+ T cells from PBMCs cultured with HCoV-NL63 spike peptides, collected before COVID-19 vaccination. The TCR comes from a human donor who received a COVID-19 vaccine. The chain employs TRBV2 and TRBJ1-4; 12 bases agree with TRBD1. This CDR3 reads CASRPGQGAANEKLFF. In nucleotides, the CDR3 is TGTGCCAGCAGGCCGGGACAGGGGGCAGCTAATGAAAAACTGTTTTTT.